These T cell receptor beta chains were read from a single sample in a study of OX40 agonist ivuxolimab in advanced cancers. This table comes from immunoSEQ multiplex PCR, and its TCRdb copy is limited to in-frame clones, with some not included. The profile covers around 80,000 clones, with around 83% appearing a single time and 0.8% to 1% taken by the ten largest. The sample consisted of CD4+ or CD8+ T cells sorted from blood, taken in a trial of the OX40 agonist ivuxolimab. These receptors were obtained from an adult with an advanced solid tumor such as melanoma, head and neck, liver or kidney cancer. Both conserved end residues are part of each CDR3. The D gene is left open where the match is weak. Not every row has a clone size; where given, it reads once, few, many or a size class.

V gene,J gene,D gene,clone size,CDR3 DNA,CDR3 protein
TRBV7-2,TRBJ2-3,TRBD2,-,TGTGCCAGCAGCTTAGACCCCTGGCGGGGGGACACAGATACGCAGTATTTT,CASSLDPWRGDTDTQYF
TRBV2,TRBJ2-2,-,-,TGTGCCAGCAGTGTCGAGGGGAACACCGGGGAGCTGTTTTTT,CASSVEGNTGELFF
TRBV5-6,TRBJ1-2,-,-,TGTGCCAGCAGCTTTATGCGGGGCGGTGGCTACACCTTC,CASSFMRGGGYTF
TRBV9,TRBJ2-7,TRBD2,-,TGTGCCAGCGCACGGGGGGTGGAAACCTACGAGCAGTACTTC,CASARGVETYEQYF
TRBV5-1,TRBJ2-2,TRBD2,-,TGCGCCAGCAGCTTGGAAACGAGGACTAGCGTCGCCGGGGAGCTGTTTTTT,CASSLETRTSVAGELFF
TRBV6-5,TRBJ2-5,-,-,TGTGCCAGCAGTGAAGTTGTTAGGAAGGAGACCCAGTACTTC,CASSEVVRKETQYF
TRBV5-8,TRBJ2-7,-,-,TGTGCCAGCAATCTACAGGGTACCTACGAGCAGTACTTC,CASNLQGTYEQYF
TRBV4-2,TRBJ2-6,-,-,TGTGCCAGCAGCCAAGAAGGGAGGTCGTCTGGGGCCAACGTCCTGACTTTC,CASSQEGRSSGANVLTF
TRBV13,TRBJ2-3,TRBD1,-,TGTGCCAGCAGCTTAGCCGGGACAGGGAAGCAAGATACGCAGTATTTT,CASSLAGTGKQDTQYF
TRBV25-1,TRBJ1-1,-,-,TGTGCCAGCAGTGACTCGCGGGGTGAAGCTTTCTTT,CASSDSRGEAFF
TRBV7-2,TRBJ2-1,TRBD1,-,TGTGCCAGCGAGGGACAGGGGCTCAATGAGCAGTTCTTC,CASEGQGLNEQFF
TRBV18,TRBJ2-3,TRBD1,-,TGTGCCAGCTCGCGACAGGGTGGGAGCACAGATACGCAGTATTTT,CASSRQGGSTDTQYF
TRBV10-3,TRBJ2-1,TRBD1,-,TGTGCCATCTTAGGGACAGGGGTTAATGAGCAGTTCTTC,CAILGTGVNEQFF
TRBV29-1,TRBJ2-7,-,-,TGCAGCGGCTCCGGGACAGGGTACGGAGCGGGGGAATACGAGCAGTACTTC,CSGSGTGYGAGEYEQYF
TRBV11-2,TRBJ2-1,-,few,TGTGCCAGCAGCAAGTACAATGAGCAGTTCTTC,CASSKYNEQFF
TRBV5-1,TRBJ2-3,-,-,TGCGCCAGCAGCTCGGGAATGGTGGCTAGTAGGGGGACAGATACGCAGTATTTT,CASSSGMVASRGTDTQYF
TRBV2,TRBJ2-1,-,-,TGTGCCAGCAGATCCCGGGCCTACAATGAGCAGTTCTTC,CASRSRAYNEQFF
TRBV21-1,TRBJ2-7,-,-,TGTGCCAGCAGCAAAGTTTCGGATTACTACGAGCAGTACTTC,CASSKVSDYYEQYF
TRBV7-2,TRBJ1-1,-,-,TGTGCCAGCAGCTCAAACCTGGGAGAAGCTTTCTTT,CASSSNLGEAFF
TRBV4-1,TRBJ1-5,-,-,TGCGCCAGCAGCCAAGTTGGTATAGGGTTTCAGCCCCAGCATTTT,CASSQVGIGFQPQHF
TRBV6-5,TRBJ2-7,-,-,TGTGCCAGCAACGGACAGAGGAGCTCCTACGAGCAGTACTTC,CASNGQRSSYEQYF
TRBV29-1,TRBJ1-1,TRBD1,-,TGCAGCGGTGGGGATATACAGGGGCTGAACACTGAAGCTTTCTTT,CSGGDIQGLNTEAFF
TRBV18,TRBJ1-1,TRBD1,-,TGTGCCAGCTCCCTGGACAGGGTCGAAGCTTTCTTT,CASSLDRVEAFF
TRBV7-2,TRBJ2-1,-,-,TGTGCCAGCACCCCTGGACAGTGGCCGGGTGAGCAGTTCTTC,CASTPGQWPGEQFF
TRBV7-6,TRBJ1-2,-,-,TGTGCCAGCAGCTGGGACGGCAACTATGGCTACACCTTC,CASSWDGNYGYTF
TRBV11-2,TRBJ1-5,-,-,TGTGCCAGCAGCTTAGGTCTGGCCCAGCCCCAGCATTTT,CASSLGLAQPQHF
TRBV2,TRBJ1-5,-,-,TGTGCCAGCAGGAGAGGATCTATGGCCCCCAATCAGCCCCAGCATTTT,CASRRGSMAPNQPQHF
TRBV7-2,TRBJ2-3,-,-,TGTGCCAGCAGCTCAAGAACAGATACGCAGTATTTT,CASSSRTDTQYF
TRBV5-1,TRBJ2-1,-,once,TGCGCCAGCAGCCCGGAAGGCCAGGGCGACCACAATGAGCAGTTCTTC,CASSPEGQGDHNEQFF
TRBV29-1,TRBJ2-5,-,-,TGCACCCCCCCCCGGGCGACCCAGTACTTC,CTPPRATQYF
TRBV11-3,TRBJ2-2,-,-,TGTGCCAGCAGCTTAGATGGGGAAGCCGGGGAGCTGTTTTTT,CASSLDGEAGELFF
TRBV29-1,TRBJ2-1,-,-,TGCAGCGCACAGACCCCGGAAAGGGTCAATGAGCAGTTCTTC,CSAQTPERVNEQFF